The text below deals with one T cell receptor beta chain. Looked up from germline, CDR1 is MGHRA and CDR2 is YSYEKL. V lost 3 bases and J 5 bases, leaving 10 bases between the germline ends. The CDR3 has 13 amino acids. The data were obtained in a study of blood T cell repertoires in COVID-19. Sequenced by immunoSEQ multiplex PCR; TCRdb stores in-frame clones only, minus some. This table has over 200,000 clones, just under 90% appearing once. The specimen was peripheral blood. The V call is TRBV4-1, the J call TRBJ2-5; possible D gene TRBD1, 7 bases. This clonotype originated in a man between 60 and 70 years old who had recovered from COVID-19. The CDR3 nucleotides are TGCGCCAGCAGCCACCCAGGGGGGGAGACCCAGTACTTC. Its translation: CASSHPGGETQYF.